One and the same sample provided the 15 T cell receptor beta chains below, sequenced in a study of blood T cell repertoires in COVID-19 (dated by TCRdb to the early 2020s). The method was the immunoSEQ multiplex PCR assay. TCRdb provides this immuneACCESS table in a form limited to in-frame rearrangements. Some clones are lacking; in checked studies, under half of them reflect an unresolved V gene, and why the rest are absent is not known. The sample table shows about 140,000 clones, and around 80% are seen once. Jointly, the top ten make up 5% of the sample. Sequencing was carried out using peripheral blood. All receptors come from a woman aged 45 to 65 with acute or convalescent COVID-19.

There are a few counts of this clone. The rearrangement joins TRBV7-9 to TRBJ1-1; 8 bases match TRBD1. V dropped 5 bases and J dropped 1; count of bases not matched to a gene: 3. Germline CDR1 SEHNR, CDR2 FQNEAQ (reference sequence). There are 14 residues in the CDR3. The CDR3 sequence is CASSGGQGNTEAFF. The CDR3 nucleotides read TGTGCCAGCAGCGGTGGACAGGGGAACACTGAAGCTTTCTTT.

The chain joins TRBV7-2 to TRBJ1-3, with D tentatively TRBD1 (5 bases). The CDR3 totals 15 residues. Germline CDR1 SGHTA, CDR2 FQGNSA. Trimming took off 4 bases at V and 2 bases at J, with 12 bases between the two ends. The CDR3 DNA reads TGTGCCAGCAGCTCCGTCTGGGGGGCTGGAAACACCATATATTTT. Amino acids: CASSSVWGAGNTIYF. Using reference TRBV7-2 and TRBJ1-3 for the parts outside the CDR3, the full variable domain is GAGVSQSPSNKVTEKGKDVELRCDPISGHTALYWYRQSLGQGLEFLIYFQGNSAPDKSGLPSDRFSAERTGGSVSTLTIQRTQQEDSAVYLCASSSVWGAGNTIYFGEGSWLTVV.

The V and J genes are TRBV4-3 and TRBJ2-2; weak D call: TRBD2 (6 bases). Germline V lookup: CDR1 LGHNA, CDR2 YSLEER. The CDR3 has 17 residues. The germline V and J ends were trimmed by 0 bases and 0 bases, with 11 bases remaining between them. The CDR3 coding sequence is TGCGCCAGCAGCCAAGATCGCGGGGCCCCGAACACCGGGGAGCTGTTTTTT. This sequence encodes CASSQDRGAPNTGELFF.

The chain joins TRBV6-2 or TRBV6-3 to TRBJ2-1; D call uncertain. This CDR3 spans 11 amino acids. V lost 5 bases and J 9 bases, leaving 8 bases between the germline ends. Germline loops: CDR1 MNHEY, CDR2 SVGEGT. This CDR3 reads CASSKLSEQFF. CDR3 DNA sequence: TGTGCCAGCAGTAAGCTTAGTGAGCAGTTCTTC.

There are a few counts of this clone. The chain couples TRBV10-3 to TRBJ1-2; perhaps TRBD1 as D (5 bases). This CDR3 comprises 16 residues. Germline V lookup: CDR1 ENHRY, CDR2 SYGVKD. The germline V and J ends were trimmed by 3 bases and 8 bases, with 22 bases remaining between them. CDR3 region: CAISDSVGGRFLGYTF. The CDR3 DNA sequence: TGTGCCATCAGTGATAGCGTCGGGGGGAGGTTTTTGGGCTACACCTTC.

This chain joins TRBV7-6 and TRBJ1-3, with 7 positions matching TRBD1. The CDR3 contains 14 residues. Trimming removed 5 bases from V and 4 bases from J; junction bases left unmatched: 5. The germline gives CDR1 SGHVS, CDR2 FNYEAQ. CDR3 sequence (DNA): TGTGCCAGCAGCAAGACAGGGTCCGGAAACACCATATATTTT. Translating it yields CASSKTGSGNTIYF.

The rearrangement uses TRBV28 and TRBJ2-4, with 7 nucleotides matching TRBD2. The CDR3 is 15 amino acids. J lost 2 bases, V lost 4 bases, and 5 bases had no gene match. Germline values: CDR1 MDHEN, CDR2 SYDVKM. CDR3 region: CASSSAGTPKNIQYF. The CDR3 DNA sequence: TGTGCCAGCAGTTCAGCGGGGACTCCCAAAAACATTCAGTACTTC.

The chain links TRBV5-1 to TRBJ1-3; weak D call: TRBD1 (5 bases). The CDR3 extends over 15 amino acids. Trimming left V 4 bases short and J 3 bases short, with 14 bases between. CDR1 SGHRS and CDR2 YFSETQ come from the germline V gene. The CDR3 protein is CASSQAPDNGNTIYF. The CDR3 DNA follows: TGCGCCAGCAGCCAGGCTCCGGACAATGGAAACACCATATATTTT.

This clone was observed a single time. V is TRBV6-6 and J is TRBJ2-7; possibly TRBD1 for D (6 bases). Germline loops: CDR1 MNHNY, CDR2 SVGAGI (reference sequence). V dropped 4 bases and J dropped 5 bases, with 21 bases sitting between them. The CDR3 runs 16 residues. This CDR3 is CASSCPEGGNWNEQYF. The CDR3 coding sequence is TGTGCCAGCAGTTGCCCCGAAGGGGGTAATTGGAACGAGCAGTACTTC.

The V call is TRBV7-9, the J call TRBJ1-2, with D perhaps TRBD1 (6 bases). Germline V lookup: CDR1 SEHNR, CDR2 FQNEAQ (reference sequence). The CDR3 is made up of 14 amino acids. V lost 6 bases and J 0 bases, leaving 11 bases between the germline ends. This CDR3 is CASSRGQTNYGYTF. Written as DNA, the CDR3 is TGTGCCAGCAGTCGAGGACAGACTAACTATGGCTACACCTTC.

In DNA form, the CDR3 reads TGTGCCAGCAGCCCGGGGGGTGTGGGGGCGACTGGCTACACCTTC. Amino acids: CASSPGGVGATGYTF. The chain recombines TRBV5-5 with TRBJ1-2; D is perhaps TRBD1 (6 bases). The CDR3 has 15 amino acids. Trimming took off 4 bases at V and 7 bases at J, with 20 bases between the two ends. Germline CDR1 reads SGHKS; CDR2 reads YYEKEE (reference sequence). Variable domain in full (rest from reference TRBV5-5 and TRBJ1-2): DAGVTQSPTHLIKTRGQQVTLRCSPISGHKSVSWYQQVLGQGPQFIFQYYEKEERGRGNFPDRFSARQFPNYSSELNVNALLLGDSALYLCASSPGGVGATGYTFGSGTRLTVV.

The chain recombines TRBV3-1 (or the pseudogene TRBV3-2) with TRBJ1-1, with 7 bases that match TRBD1. CDR1 is LGHDT and CDR2 is YNNKEL in the germline V gene (reference sequence). The CDR3 sequence is 13 residues long. Unmatched junction bases numbered 0, after V lost 1 base and J lost 4 bases. The CDR3 coding sequence is TGTGCCAGCAGCCAAGCAGGGGGCACTGAAGCTTTCTTT. Amino acid sequence: CASSQAGGTEAFF.

In DNA form, the CDR3 reads TGTGCCAGCAGTTCGAACAGGGGGCTGGGCTACACCTTC. As protein: CASSSNRGLGYTF. The chain couples TRBV28 to TRBJ1-2, with 9 nucleotides matching TRBD1. The CDR3 is 13 amino acids. V dropped 4 bases and J dropped 8; count of bases not matched to a gene: 5. Germline lookup yields CDR1 MDHEN and CDR2 SYDVKM.

This sequence joins TRBV7-6 and TRBJ2-2, with 7 nucleotides matching TRBD1. The CDR3 runs to 16 residues. V was pared by 5 bases and J by 1 base, with 7 bases of the junction left unmatched. CDR1 is SGHVS, CDR2 FNYEAQ, per germline. The CDR3 DNA sequence: TGTGCCAGCAGCCGACAGGGATCCGTGAACACCGGGGAGCTGTTTTTT. Translating gives CASSRQGSVNTGELFF. The full variable domain, its missing parts supplied by reference TRBV7-6 and TRBJ2-2, is GAGVSQSPRYKVTKRGQDVALRCDPISGHVSLYWYRQALGQGPEFLTYFNYEAQQDKSGLPNDRFSAERPEGSISTLTIQRTEQRDSAMYRCASSRQGSVNTGELFFGEGSRLTVL.

This rearrangement joins TRBV18 to TRBJ1-3, with 9 bases fitting TRBD1. With 5 bases clipped from V and 2 bases from J, the junction kept 7 bases outside the gene matches. Germline values: CDR1 KGHSH, CDR2 LQKENI. This CDR3 region has 16 residues. The CDR3 is CASSTLTGGTGNTIYF. The CDR3 DNA reads TGTGCCAGCTCAACTCTGACAGGGGGGACTGGAAACACCATATATTTT.